The TCR beta chain under discussion was sequenced for a study of cytomegalovirus exposure and HLA in healthy donors. Points from the study as a whole: TCR beta V- and J-gene trimming, according to a later analysis, was linked to a missense DCLRE1C variant. Most of the CMV-associated TCR beta chains (in a later analysis) appeared to be HLA-restricted. For most TCR beta V segments, an earlier analysis put the productive rate at about 90% or about 30% of the time.

A word on this clone: Its antigen is unidentified.

It was with 60 Vbeta and 13 Jbeta primers that the PCR ran. Method: immunoSEQ multiplex PCR; TCRdb's copy keeps in-frame clones and lacks some. Counted here are approximately 170,000 clones, about three quarters occurring once; the ten biggest clones make up 3.1%. V lost 2 bases, J lost 1 base, and 5 bases stayed unmatched. The CDR3 length is 16 residues. Germline V gene data show CDR1 as MDHEN and CDR2 as SYDVKM. Sequencing used PBMCs. The origin of this receptor is a female donor in good health and CMV-seronegative. This chain links TRBV28 with TRBJ1-1; 9 bases line up with TRBD1. The CDR3 loop reads CASSLIGTGRNTEAFF. The CDR3 DNA reads TGTGCCAGCAGTTTAATCGGGACAGGGAGGAACACTGAAGCTTTCTTT.